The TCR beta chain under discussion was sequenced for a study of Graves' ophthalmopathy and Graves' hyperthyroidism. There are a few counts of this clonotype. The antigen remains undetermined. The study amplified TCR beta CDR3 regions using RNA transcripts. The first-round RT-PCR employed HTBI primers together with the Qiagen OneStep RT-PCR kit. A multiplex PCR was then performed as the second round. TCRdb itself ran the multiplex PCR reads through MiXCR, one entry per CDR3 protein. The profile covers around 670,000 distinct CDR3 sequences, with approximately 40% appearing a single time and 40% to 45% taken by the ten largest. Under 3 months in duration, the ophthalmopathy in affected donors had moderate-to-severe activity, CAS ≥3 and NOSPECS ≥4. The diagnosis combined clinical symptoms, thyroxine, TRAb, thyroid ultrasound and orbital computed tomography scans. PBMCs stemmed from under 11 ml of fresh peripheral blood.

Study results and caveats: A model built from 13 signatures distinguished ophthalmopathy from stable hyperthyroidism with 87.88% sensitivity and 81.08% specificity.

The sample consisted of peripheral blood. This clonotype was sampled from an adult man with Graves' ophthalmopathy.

CDR3 nucleotides: TGTGCCAGCAGTGTATCTCGGGGGCCGCAGGGCTACGAGCAGTACTTC. It encodes CASSVSRGPQGYEQYF. This rearrangement joins TRBV2 to TRBJ2-7; D is possibly TRBD1 or TRBD2 (6 bases each). The germline V and J ends were trimmed by 4 bases and 3 bases, with 19 bases remaining between them. CDR1 SNHLY and CDR2 FYNNEI come from the germline V gene. This CDR3 has 16 amino acids.